Below, 28 T cell receptor beta chains from the same sample are listed, as sequenced in a study of OX40 agonist ivuxolimab in advanced cancers. Measured with immunoSEQ multiplex PCR; TCRdb has only the in-frame clones, and not every one. Of 44,000 or so clones listed, 88% are singletons. Here the sequenced sample was CD4+ or CD8+ T cells sorted from blood, taken in a trial of the OX40 agonist ivuxolimab. Source of these receptors: an adult with an advanced solid tumor such as melanoma, head and neck, liver or kidney cancer.

The rearrangement links TRBV13 to TRBJ2-5, with TRBD2 identical over 7 bases. CDR1 and CDR2 from the germline V gene are PRHDT and FYEKMQ (reference sequence). This CDR3 is 15 amino acids long. V trimming: 4 bases; J trimming: 5 bases; junction bases outside the gene matches: 10. The CDR3, as DNA: TGTGCCAGCAGCTCACTTGGGGGAGGGGCGGAGACCCAGTACTTC. It encodes CASSSLGGGAETQYF.

The chain uses TRBV5-1 and TRBJ2-7, with D perhaps being TRBD1 or TRBD2 (5 bases each). Germline CDR1 is SGHRS and CDR2 is YFSETQ. V lost 4 bases, J lost 0 bases, and 17 bases lay in between. The CDR3 totals 16 residues. Here the CDR3 DNA reads TGCGCCAGCAGCCTGATCCCGGGACGATTCTCCTACGAGCAGTACTTC. Translated: CASSLIPGRFSYEQYF.

This chain uses TRBV7-9 with TRBJ2-7, with D uncertain. Germline values: CDR1 SEHNR, CDR2 FQNEAQ (reference sequence). The CDR3 is 14 amino acids. Trimming pared 3 bases from V and 0 bases from J, leaving 9 bases between. In DNA, the CDR3 is TGTGCCAGCAGCTTGGCAGTCAGCTCCTACGAGCAGTACTTC. It yields the protein CASSLAVSSYEQYF.

This clone is a singleton in its sample. The V and J genes are TRBV7-8 and TRBJ2-7; D remains unclear. With 5 bases removed from V and 3 bases from J, the gap between germline ends came to 17 bases. The CDR3 is 15 amino acids. Germline V gives CDR1 SGHVS, CDR2 FQNEAQ. The CDR3 sequence is CASSPRKDLHYEQYF. CDR3 coding DNA: TGTGCCAGCAGCCCCCGCAAAGACCTCCACTACGAGCAGTACTTC.

The chain uses TRBV11-2 and TRBJ1-1; TRBD1 is a possible D gene (5 bases). Trimming removed 1 base at V and 4 bases at J, with 22 bases between. CDR1 and CDR2 (germline): SGHAT, FQNNGV. The length of the CDR3 is 18 residues. This CDR3 is CASSLGGANTPSFTEAFF. CDR3 in DNA: TGTGCCAGCAGCTTAGGAGGGGCCAACACCCCCTCCTTCACTGAAGCTTTCTTT.

This sequence joins TRBV6-6 and TRBJ2-3, with 10 nucleotides matching TRBD1. With V trimmed by 8 bases and J by 3 bases, 11 bases remained unmatched. This CDR3 region has 16 residues. Germline V gives CDR1 MNHNY, CDR2 SVGAGI (reference sequence). The CDR3 sequence is CASGEGGGQGTDTQYF. The CDR3 DNA sequence: TGTGCCAGCGGGGAGGGTGGGGGACAGGGGACAGATACGCAGTATTTT.

V and J are TRBV10-2 and TRBJ1-2; possible D gene TRBD1, 6 bases. There are 11 residues in the CDR3. Trimming left V 10 bases short and J 8 bases short, with 14 bases between. The V gene's germline CDR1 is WSHSY and CDR2 SAAADI. As DNA, the CDR3 is TGCGCCACCCACAGGGACGGGGGCTACACCTTC. Amino acid sequence: CATHRDGGYTF.

The chain links TRBV7-7 to TRBJ2-2; 9 nucleotides line up with TRBD1. The CDR3 has 15 amino acids. Germline trimming cut 3 bases from V and 5 bases from J; bases unmatched to any gene: 4. The germline gives CDR1 SSHAT, CDR2 FNYEAQ (reference sequence). The CDR3 DNA sequence: TGTGCCAGCAGCTTCGGACAGGGGTCGACCGGGGAGCTGTTTTTT. The encoded protein is CASSFGQGSTGELFF.

The chain carries TRBV18 and TRBJ2-6; 8 bases are a match to TRBD1. Germline V CDR1 and CDR2: KGHSH, LQKENI. This CDR3 is 18 amino acids long. The trim removed 5 bases at V and 0 bases at J, leaving 9 bases unmatched. CDR3 region: CASSVKGQVFSGANVLTF. CDR3 bases: TGTGCCAGCTCAGTCAAGGGACAGGTGTTCTCTGGGGCCAACGTCCTGACTTTC.

The V call is TRBV20-1, the J call TRBJ2-5; D not certain. Germline loops: CDR1 DFQATT, CDR2 SNEGSKA (reference sequence). The CDR3 has 11 amino acids. The V gene lost 6 bases and the J gene lost 5 bases, with 10 bases spanning the gap. This chain's CDR3 is CSATLGETQYF. The CDR3 region has the DNA TGCAGTGCCACCCTCGGGGAGACCCAGTACTTC.

The DNA for the CDR3 is TGTGCCAGCAGCTTGGCTGGGAACAACTCACCCCTCCACTTT. Amino acids: CASSLAGNNSPLHF. The chain employs TRBV5-5 and TRBJ1-6; D is ambiguous. This CDR3 is 14 amino acids long. V was cut by 0 bases and J by 10 bases, with 11 bases left in between. Germline loops: CDR1 SGHKS, CDR2 YYEKEE (reference sequence).

This clone has a single count. The gene calls are TRBV6-5 and TRBJ2-1; no reliable D call. The V end was cut by 5 bases, the J end by 12 bases, with 17 bases between. The germline V gene has CDR1 MNHEY and CDR2 SVGAGI. The CDR3 consists of 13 residues. CDR3 DNA: TGTGCCAGCAGTCGAGACCTGGCTGGGCTGCAGTTCTTC. Encoded protein: CASSRDLAGLQFF.

The V gene is TRBV27, the J gene TRBJ2-2, with D unclear. Per germline, CDR1 MNHEY and CDR2 SMNVEV (reference sequence). Trimming took off 6 bases at V and 5 bases at J, with 13 bases between the two ends. The CDR3 loop spans 14 amino acids. CDR3: CASRWGKKTGELFF. CDR3 bases: TGTGCCAGCAGGTGGGGTAAAAAAACCGGGGAGCTGTTTTTT.

The chain has TRBV19 and TRBJ2-5; D is perhaps TRBD2 (6 bases). This CDR3 comprises 14 residues. Germline V gene data show CDR1 as LNHDA and CDR2 as SQIVND (reference sequence). V dropped 3 bases and J dropped 1 base, with 9 bases sitting between them. This CDR3 reads CASSMTSSQETQYF. DNA for the CDR3: TGTGCCAGTAGTATGACTAGTTCCCAAGAGACCCAGTACTTC.

The rearrangement joins TRBV13 to TRBJ2-2; 7 bases are shared with TRBD1. Germline CDR1 is PRHDT and CDR2 is FYEKMQ (reference sequence). The CDR3 totals 15 residues. V shed 7 bases, J shed 3 bases, and the junction held 8 bases outside the gene matches. DNA of the CDR3: TGTGCCAGCAACGCTAACAGGGGTGACACCGGGGAGCTGTTTTTT. Translated, it gives CASNANRGDTGELFF.

This clone was observed a few times. The rearrangement uses TRBV6-6 and TRBJ2-7, with unresolved D. Trimming removed 6 bases from V and 8 bases from J, with 11 bases in between. The CDR3 spans 11 residues. Per the germline V gene, CDR1 is MNHNY and CDR2 is SVGAGI (reference sequence). CDR3 sequence (DNA): TGTGCCAGCAGCGATGGTTGGAAGCAGTACTTC. Its translation: CASSDGWKQYF.

The count of this clone is one. V usage is TRBV4-2 and J usage is TRBJ2-6; no clear D. CDR3 length: 16 residues. V shed 0 bases and J shed 0 bases, with 6 bases lying between them. CDR1 and CDR2 (germline): LGHNA, YNFKEQ. CDR3 region: CASSQDGHSGANVLTF. For the CDR3, the DNA is TGTGCCAGCAGCCAAGATGGCCACTCTGGGGCCAACGTCCTGACTTTC.

This rearrangement joins TRBV11-2 to TRBJ1-2; no firm D call. Germline V gene data show CDR1 as SGHAT and CDR2 as FQNNGV. The CDR3 runs to 16 residues. Trimming cost V 1 base and J 0 bases, with 12 bases left between them. CDR3: CASSLGPGKANYGYTF. The CDR3 DNA reads as TGTGCCAGCAGCTTAGGTCCCGGGAAAGCTAACTATGGCTACACCTTC.

This clone was recorded a few times. V gene TRBV7-2 combines with J gene TRBJ2-3; TRBD2 matches at 9 bases. V shed 5 bases, J shed 0 bases, and the junction held 3 bases outside the gene matches. This CDR3 region has 15 residues. CDR1 is SGHTA and CDR2 is FQGNSA in the germline V gene. CDR3 sequence reads: CASSRLAVSTDTQYF. CDR3 DNA sequence: TGTGCCAGCAGCCGACTAGCGGTAAGCACAGATACGCAGTATTTT.

The J gene is TRBJ1-6, the V gene TRBV18; no clear D gene. The CDR3 contains 13 residues. Germline V gives CDR1 KGHSH, CDR2 LQKENI. The ends were cut back, 3 bases at V and 5 bases at J, with 5 bases in the middle. The chain's CDR3 is CASSPTDNSPLHF. In nucleotides, the CDR3 is TGTGCCAGCTCACCCACGGATAATTCACCCCTCCACTTT.

The chain employs TRBV19 and TRBJ2-7; TRBD1 agrees at 8 bases. The CDR3 sequence is 15 residues long. V gave up 5 bases and J gave up 3 bases; unmatched junction bases: 9. Germline CDR1 is LNHDA and CDR2 is SQIVND (reference sequence). The CDR3 DNA is TGTGCCAGTAGTTCCGGACAGGGTCCATTCTACGAGCAGTACTTC. Protein: CASSSGQGPFYEQYF.

The V call is TRBV6-6, the J call TRBJ2-7; possibly TRBD1 for D (5 bases). With 2 bases removed from V and 3 bases from J, the gap between germline ends came to 8 bases. The CDR3 runs 13 residues. Germline V CDR1 and CDR2: MNHNY, SVGAGI (reference sequence). The CDR3 coding sequence is TGTGCCAGCAGTTACGGACACCTCTACGAGCAGTACTTC. This translates into CASSYGHLYEQYF.

This clone was seen a few times. The chain uses TRBV18 and TRBJ1-5, with D possibly matching TRBD1 (5 bases). CDR1 is KGHSH, CDR2 LQKENI, per germline. CDR3 length: 13 residues. The ends were cut back, 3 bases at V and 4 bases at J, with 7 bases in the middle. The CDR3 sequence is CASSPGQNQPQHF. The CDR3 coding sequence is TGTGCCAGCTCACCCGGACAAAATCAGCCCCAGCATTTT.

The V and J genes are TRBV13 and TRBJ2-1, with 8 bases matching TRBD2. This CDR3 spans 16 amino acids. Trimming took 5 bases from V and 6 from J; bases not matched to a gene: 12. Germline-derived CDR1 and CDR2 are PRHDT and FYEKMQ (reference sequence). Here the CDR3 reads CASSPRPGLGFNEQFF. CDR3 nucleotides: TGTGCCAGCAGCCCCCGACCGGGACTAGGGTTCAATGAGCAGTTCTTC. The whole variable domain, filled in from reference TRBV13 and TRBJ2-1, reads AAGVIQSPRHLIKEKRETATLKCYPIPRHDTVYWYQQGPGQDPQFLISFYEKMQSDKGSIPDRFSAQQFSDYHSELNMSSLELGDSALYFCASSPRPGLGFNEQFFGPGTRLTVL.

The rearrangement links TRBV4-3 to TRBJ2-4, with a possible D match to TRBD2 (6 bases). CDR1 is LGHNA and CDR2 is YSLEER in the germline V gene. This CDR3 region has 14 residues. Trimming took 1 base from V and 7 from J, leaving 11 bases between them. For the CDR3, the DNA is TGCGCCAGCAGCCAAGGATTGACTAGTAACATTCAGTACTTC. Its translation is CASSQGLTSNIQYF.

The V and J genes are TRBV5-1 and TRBJ2-3; 7 bases agree with TRBD2. Germline CDR1 reads SGHRS; CDR2 reads YFSETQ. V lost 0 bases, J lost 1 base, and 5 bases stayed unmatched. The CDR3 runs to 16 residues. The CDR3 sequence: CASSLEASGRTDTQYF. The CDR3 DNA is TGCGCCAGCAGCTTGGAGGCTAGCGGACGCACAGATACGCAGTATTTT.

V is TRBV5-6 and J is TRBJ2-1, with D unresolved. The CDR3 has 15 residues. The germline V and J ends were trimmed by 0 bases and 6 bases, with 13 bases remaining between them. CDR1 is SGHDT and CDR2 is YYEEEE in the germline V gene. The CDR3 DNA reads as TGTGCCAGCAGCTTGGAGGACCGATGGGGCAATGAGCAGTTCTTC. Translating gives CASSLEDRWGNEQFF. The full variable domain, rest sourced from reference TRBV5-6 and TRBJ2-1, is DAGVTQSPTHLIKTRGQQVTLRCSPKSGHDTVSWYQQALGQGPQFIFQYYEEEERQRGNFPDRFSGHQFPNYSSELNVNALLLGDSALYLCASSLEDRWGNEQFFGPGTRLTVL.

This chain joins TRBV6-5 and TRBJ1-1; weak D call: TRBD1 (5 bases). The CDR3 is made up of 15 amino acids. Trimming cost V 5 bases and J 4 bases, with 17 bases left between them. The germline V gene has CDR1 MNHEY and CDR2 SVGAGI. The CDR3 sequence is CASSTGTLQFTEAFF. DNA for the CDR3: TGTGCCAGCAGTACCGGGACCCTCCAATTCACTGAAGCTTTCTTT.